The clone carrying this TCR beta chain was seen a few times. This record comes from a study of blood T cell repertoires in COVID-19. The wider study: Samples representing acute and convalescent COVID-19 were sourced from the United States, Italy and Spain. PBMCs, B-cell-depleted T cells, or T cells were the source of the cDNA or gDNA that made up the material.

Germline values: CDR1 LNHDA, CDR2 SQIVND (reference sequence). With 5 bases clipped from V and 4 bases from J, the junction kept 7 bases outside the gene matches. This CDR3 region has 14 residues. Authors' methods: Researchers report that nucleated cell counts were estimated from reference gene primer amplification. Repertoires were generated with immunoSEQ multiplex PCR, while TCRdb's copy carries only in-frame clones and drops some. The V and J calls and clone size were taken over from that table, and D and trimming were inferred from the DNA. The repertoire consists of 70,000 or so clones, with 75% to 85% occurring once and the leading ten covering 40% to 50%.

The sample taken for sequencing was peripheral blood. The chain couples TRBV19 to TRBJ1-1, with TRBD1 matching over 7 bases. The sequence was collected from a human donor in a cohort sampled during active COVID-19. As DNA, the CDR3 is TGTGCCAGTAGTCCCCGTCCAGGGGGCACTGAAGCTTTCTTT. This sequence encodes CASSPRPGGTEAFF. Full variable domain (rest looked up from reference TRBV19 and TRBJ1-1): DGGITQSPKYLFRKEGQNVTLSCEQNLNHDAMYWYRQDPGQGLRLIYYSQIVNDFQKGDIAEGYSVSREKKESFPLTVTSAQKNPTAFYLCASSPRPGGTEAFFGQGTRLTVV.